This entry describes one T cell receptor (beta chain). Antigen unknown. This specimen comes from a study of PD-1 blockade in mismatch repair-deficient tumors. On the study more broadly: All were previously treated, progressing patients with 12 mismatch repair-deficient cancer types. The study's findings and limits: Tumor-resident clones, often absent from pretreatment blood, expanded after pembrolizumab and then contracted.

Mismatch repair deficiency was confirmed in all patients, by PCR or immunohistochemistry. Libraries were prepared by immunoSEQ multiplex PCR; TCRdb keeps only in-frame clonotypes and omits some of them. Of tens of thousands of clones in the sample, 81% are singletons; the top ten hold more than 2.5%. The V gene lost 4 bases and the J gene lost 4 bases, with 7 bases spanning the gap. Per the germline V gene, CDR1 is MNHNS and CDR2 is SASEGT. This CDR3 is 12 amino acids long. This TCR came from an adult with mismatch repair-deficient cancer. Sequenced here: peripheral blood, sampled 12 weeks after starting pembrolizumab. The chain uses TRBV6-1 and TRBJ1-1, with a possible D match to TRBD1 (5 bases). The CDR3 protein is CASSAQGTEAFF. CDR3 coding DNA: TGTGCCAGCAGTGCTCAGGGCACTGAAGCTTTCTTT.